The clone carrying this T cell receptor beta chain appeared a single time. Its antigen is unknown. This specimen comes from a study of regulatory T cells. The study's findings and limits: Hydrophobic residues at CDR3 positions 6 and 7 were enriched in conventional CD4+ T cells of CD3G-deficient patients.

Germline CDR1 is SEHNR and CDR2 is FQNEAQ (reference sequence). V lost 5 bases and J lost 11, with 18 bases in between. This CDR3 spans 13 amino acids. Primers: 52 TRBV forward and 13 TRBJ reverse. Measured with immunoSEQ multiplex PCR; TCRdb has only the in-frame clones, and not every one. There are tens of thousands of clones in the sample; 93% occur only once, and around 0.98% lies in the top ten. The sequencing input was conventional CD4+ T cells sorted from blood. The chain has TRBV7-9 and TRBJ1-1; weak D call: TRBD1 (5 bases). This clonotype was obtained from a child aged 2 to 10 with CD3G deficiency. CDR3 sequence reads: CASSLDGGGTAFF. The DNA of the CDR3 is TGTGCCAGCAGCCTAGACGGGGGAGGAACGGCTTTCTTT.